Following are 25 T cell receptor beta chains from one sample sequenced in a study of blood T cell repertoires in COVID-19 (dated by TCRdb to 2018 to 2021). The method was the immunoSEQ multiplex PCR assay. The immuneACCESS repertoire file appears here via TCRdb, limited to in-frame rearrangements. These files lack a portion of the clones; in checked studies, under half of the deficit traces to unresolved V genes, and the cause of the others is not known. Within this sample are some 260,000 clones, with about nine tenths of them counted one time only. Over 1.5% of the sample belongs to the ten largest clones. The source material was PBMCs or T cells enriched from blood (not recorded which). These receptor sequences come from a woman younger than 35 who had recovered from COVID-19.

This rearrangement joins TRBV14 to TRBJ1-2; perhaps TRBD1 as D (5 bases). CDR1 SGHDN and CDR2 FVKESK come from the germline V gene. This CDR3 region has 14 residues. Trimming took 1 base from V and 6 from J, leaving 12 bases between them. The CDR3 region is CASSQGYRGDGYTF. Here the CDR3 DNA reads TGTGCCAGCAGCCAAGGGTATAGGGGTGATGGCTACACCTTC.

The chain employs TRBV11-1 and TRBJ2-3, with D possibly TRBD1 on 6 matching bases. The ends were cut back, 5 bases at V and 8 bases at J, with 20 bases in the middle. Germline V gene data show CDR1 as SGHAT and CDR2 as FQDESV (reference sequence). This CDR3 is built from 15 residues. The CDR3 bases are TGTGCCAGCAGCCTCAGTAGGCCAGGGGTTGGTACGCAGTATTTT. Its protein product is CASSLSRPGVGTQYF.

The genes are TRBV28 and TRBJ1-4, with 10 bases identical to TRBD1. CDR1 MDHEN and CDR2 SYDVKM come from the germline V gene. V trimming: 7 bases; J trimming: 7 bases; junction bases outside the gene matches: 9. The CDR3 extends over 15 amino acids. CDR3 nucleotides: TGTGCCAGCAATACATTGACAGGGGGCGTTGAAAAACTGTTTTTT. The encoded protein is CASNTLTGGVEKLFF. Looking up the rest from reference TRBV28 and TRBJ1-4 gives the full variable domain: DVKVTQSSRYLVKRTGEKVFLECVQDMDHENMFWYRQDPGLGLRLIYFSYDVKMKEKGDIPEGYSVSREKKERFSLILESASTNQTSMYLCASNTLTGGVEKLFFGSGTQLSVL.

CDR3 DNA: TGTGCCAGCAGTGACGGCGGAGAGCAGTTCTTC. Amino acids: CASSDGGEQFF. The V gene is TRBV6-4, the J gene TRBJ2-1; D is ambiguous. CDR1 is MRHNA, CDR2 SNTAGT, per germline. V lost 2 bases and J 10 bases, leaving 6 bases between the germline ends. The CDR3 totals 11 residues.

This chain links TRBV5-1 with TRBJ2-2, with TRBD2 identical over 14 bases. Germline lookup yields CDR1 SGHRS and CDR2 YFSETQ. The CDR3 has 16 residues. V trimming: 4 bases; J trimming: 5 bases; junction bases outside the gene matches: 4. CDR3 protein: CASSAGLAGGTGELFF. CDR3 DNA sequence: TGCGCCAGCAGCGCCGGACTAGCGGGGGGAACCGGGGAGCTGTTTTTT.

This rearrangement joins TRBV20-1 to TRBJ2-1; 8 positions agree with TRBD2. The CDR3 length is 15 residues. The V gene's germline CDR1 is DFQATT and CDR2 SNEGSKA (reference sequence). Trimming removed 3 bases from V and 0 bases from J; junction bases left unmatched: 4. The CDR3 is CSASGLAGSYNEQFF. CDR3 nucleotide sequence: TGCAGTGCTAGTGGTCTAGCGGGCTCCTACAATGAGCAGTTCTTC.

The chain employs TRBV10-3 and TRBJ1-1, with TRBD1 as a possible D gene (5 bases). This CDR3 contains 12 residues. The germline CDR1 and CDR2 sequences are ENHRY and SYGVKD. V lost 6 bases to trimming and J lost 3 bases, with 8 bases between them. CDR3 coding DNA: TGTGCCATCAGCGGGGGGGACACTGAAGCTTTCTTT. It yields the protein CAISGGDTEAFF.

The chain links TRBV25-1 to TRBJ1-6, with a tentative D call TRBD1 (5 bases). The CDR3 covers 15 residues. Per the germline V gene, CDR1 is MGHDK and CDR2 is SYGVNS. The ends were cut back, 1 base at V and 10 bases at J, with 14 bases in the middle. In DNA, the CDR3 is TGTGCCAGCAGTGAATCGCGGGGCCATGGGTCACCCCTCCACTTT. Translation gives CASSESRGHGSPLHF.

The chain is built from TRBV10-3 and TRBJ1-3, with TRBD1 matching over 8 bases. This CDR3 is 16 amino acids long. CDR1 is ENHRY, CDR2 SYGVKD, per germline. The V segment lost 4 bases and the J segment 8 bases; nucleotides outside the gene matches: 13. The chain's CDR3 is CAISAQSPGGADTIYF. CDR3 in DNA: TGTGCCATCAGTGCCCAGTCCCCAGGGGGCGCCGACACCATATATTTT.

V gene TRBV6-5 combines with J gene TRBJ1-6, with 9 bases aligning to TRBD1. Germline loops: CDR1 MNHEY, CDR2 SVGAGI. J gave up 8 bases and V 4 bases, and 3 bases lay outside the gene matches. The CDR3 is 14 amino acids. CDR3 amino acids: CASSLQGAHSPLHF. CDR3 bases: TGTGCCAGCAGTTTACAGGGGGCTCATTCACCCCTCCACTTT.

CDR3 residues: CASSLHGGRDSPLHF. Written as DNA, the CDR3 is TGTGCCAGCAGCTTACATGGAGGGCGGGACTCACCCCTCCACTTT. This sequence joins TRBV11-2 and TRBJ1-6; tentative D call: TRBD1 (5 bases). The germline gives CDR1 SGHAT, CDR2 FQNNGV. The CDR3 length is 15 residues. V was pared by 2 bases and J by 10 bases, with 15 bases between.

The chain is built from TRBV4-2 and TRBJ2-7; 7 bases match TRBD2. This CDR3 region has 13 residues. Germline V gene sequence: CDR1 LGHNA, CDR2 YNFKEQ. V lost 4 bases and J lost 6; bases outside the gene matches: 6. The CDR3 protein is CASSLQRDAEQYF. CDR3 nucleotides: TGTGCCAGCAGCCTCCAGCGGGATGCCGAGCAGTACTTC.

This clone was detected only once. This chain links TRBV18 with TRBJ2-3, with TRBD2 as a possible D gene (6 bases). There are 16 residues in the CDR3. Germline V gives CDR1 KGHSH, CDR2 LQKENI. V was clipped by 6 bases and J by 4 bases, with 20 bases between them. CDR3 coding DNA: TGTGCCAGCTCTTACCGGGCGGGACTCAGGGCAGATACGCAGTATTTT. It codes for CASSYRAGLRADTQYF.

The V and J genes are TRBV6-2 or TRBV6-3 and TRBJ1-1, with D tentatively TRBD1 (6 bases). Trimming pared 5 bases from V and 7 bases from J, leaving 14 bases between. The V gene's germline CDR1 is MNHEY and CDR2 SVGEGT. The CDR3 contains 13 residues. CDR3 sequence reads: CASSIRQDLEAFF. CDR3 DNA sequence: TGTGCCAGCAGTATTCGACAGGACCTTGAAGCTTTCTTT.

The chain combines TRBV7-2 with TRBJ2-7; 9 bases are a match to TRBD2. The CDR3 spans 15 residues. V shed 2 bases, J shed 0 bases, and the junction held 2 bases outside the gene matches. Germline V gene sequence: CDR1 SGHTA, CDR2 FQGNSA. CDR3 DNA sequence: TGTGCCAGCAGCTTAATAGCGGGGGACTCCTACGAGCAGTACTTC. Amino acids: CASSLIAGDSYEQYF. Based on the CDR3 plus reference TRBV7-2 and TRBJ2-7, the full variable domain is GAGVSQSPSNKVTEKGKDVELRCDPISGHTALYWYRQSLGQGLEFLIYFQGNSAPDKSGLPSDRFSAERTGGSVSTLTIQRTQQEDSAVYLCASSLIAGDSYEQYFGPGTRLTVT.

The chain combines TRBV5-1 with TRBJ1-2; TRBD1 agrees at 8 bases. In germline, CDR1 is SGHRS, CDR2 YFSETQ. This CDR3 has 16 amino acids. The trim removed 4 bases at V and 6 bases at J, leaving 14 bases unmatched. CDR3 nucleotide sequence: TGCGCCAGCAGCCGATCCGCACAGGGGGTGTCTAATGGCTACACCTTC. Its translation is CASSRSAQGVSNGYTF.

J is TRBJ2-5 and V is TRBV5-5, with 8 bases fitting TRBD1. CDR1 SGHKS and CDR2 YYEKEE come from the germline V gene (reference sequence). V gave up 3 bases and J gave up 3 bases; unmatched junction bases: 1. The CDR3 contains 13 residues. The CDR3 loop is CASSSGQEETQYF. As DNA, the CDR3 is TGTGCCAGCAGCTCGGGACAGGAAGAGACCCAGTACTTC.

V is TRBV5-6 and J is TRBJ2-3, with D perhaps matching TRBD2 (5 bases). Germline V gene lookup returns CDR1 SGHDT and CDR2 YYEEEE. The CDR3 is 14 residues long. V was cut by 0 bases and J by 0 bases, with 5 bases left in between. CDR3 coding DNA: TGTGCCAGCAGCTTGGGCGGGAGCACAGATACGCAGTATTTT. Its protein is CASSLGGSTDTQYF.

The chain joins TRBV11-2 to TRBJ1-2; D is undetermined. Per germline, CDR1 SGHAT and CDR2 FQNNGV. Between the trimmed V and J ends, which lost 5 bases and 5 bases, there was a span of 18 bases. The CDR3 consists of 15 residues. The CDR3 sequence: CASSPSLEGLYGYTF. CDR3 coding DNA: TGTGCCAGCAGCCCCTCTTTGGAGGGCCTATATGGCTACACCTTC.

J is TRBJ2-5 and V is TRBV7-2; D is unclear. The CDR3 length is 14 residues. V was shortened by 1 base and J by 4 bases, with 10 bases between the two germline ends. Germline-derived CDR1 and CDR2 are SGHTA and FQGNSA. CDR3 coding DNA: TGTGCCAGCAGCTTAGGTTTGTCCTCAGAGACCCAGTACTTC. The encoded protein is CASSLGLSSETQYF.

The V and J genes are TRBV9 and TRBJ2-1, with D maybe TRBD1 (5 bases). The CDR3 totals 13 residues. Per germline, CDR1 SGDLS and CDR2 YYNGEE. With 0 bases removed from V and 6 bases from J, the gap between germline ends came to 7 bases. In DNA form, the CDR3 reads TGTGCCAGCAGCGTAGCAGGGTCCAATGAGCAGTTCTTC. Translation: CASSVAGSNEQFF.

V and J are TRBV28 and TRBJ1-2; maybe TRBD1 (5 bases). Germline V gives CDR1 MDHEN, CDR2 SYDVKM. V was trimmed by 4 bases and J by 3 bases, leaving 18 bases between them. The CDR3 extends over 16 amino acids. CDR3 nucleotides: TGTGCCAGCAGTTCCCCCCCAACCAGGGTTGACTATGGCTACACCTTC. Translation gives CASSSPPTRVDYGYTF.

V gene TRBV7-9 combines with J gene TRBJ1-2; D unresolved. Between the trimmed V and J ends, which lost 1 base and 8 bases, there was a span of 11 bases. The CDR3 totals 13 residues. CDR1 and CDR2 (germline): SEHNR, FQNEAQ (reference sequence). CDR3 sequence reads: CASSLGQGSGYTF. CDR3 nucleotide sequence: TGTGCCAGCAGCTTAGGACAAGGGAGCGGCTACACCTTC.

The V and J genes are TRBV10-3 and TRBJ2-1; 12 bases are shared with TRBD2. The V gene's germline CDR1 is ENHRY and CDR2 SYGVKD. V was pared by 8 bases and J by 6 bases, with 8 bases of the junction left unmatched. The CDR3 sequence is 15 residues long. CDR3 region: CAIGASGRVGNEQFF. CDR3 in DNA: TGTGCCATCGGGGCTAGCGGGAGGGTGGGCAATGAGCAGTTCTTC.

The CDR3 nucleotides are TGTGCCAGCAGCGTAGAAGGGGCGGGGAGCACAGATACGCAGTATTTT. It yields the protein CASSVEGAGSTDTQYF. The rearrangement uses TRBV9 and TRBJ2-3; D might be TRBD2 (6 bases). This CDR3 is 16 amino acids long. Germline CDR1 reads SGDLS; CDR2 reads YYNGEE. With 0 bases removed from V and 0 bases from J, the gap between germline ends came to 11 bases.